Each of the 3 T cell receptor beta chains below was sequenced from the same sample in a study of tumor and adjacent non-tumor tissue in lung cancer (dated by TCRdb to between 2018 and 2020). RNA was extracted from bulk unsorted tissue and checked for quality with a NanoDrop ND-1000 and an Agilent 2100. Library preparation was by multiplex PCR. The listed sequencing device is Illumina HiSeq 2500. Following protocols modified from ARM-PCR, the researchers constructed TCRbeta libraries through three rounds of nested PCR with primers (Table S4). TCRdb redid the processing of the public reads, applying fastp at Q25 and MiXCR, and retained in-frame beta chains. Under each unique CDR3 protein, matching rows form one entry showing the most common genes and DNA. This sample is represented by roughly 67,000 distinct CDR3 sequences; 50% to 60% of them were singletons. The top ten constitute 20% to 25% of the sample.

The sample comprised lung tumor tissue. The origin of the receptors is a man between 50 and 59 years old with non-small cell lung cancer.

In its sample, this clonotype was seen once. Germline and junction disagree at one end, which may indicate a read error. The genes are TRBV28 and TRBJ2-1, with 8 bases lining up with TRBD1. Germline CDR1 is MDHEN and CDR2 is SYDVKM. The CDR3 consists of 15 residues. CDR3 coding DNA: TGTGCCAGCAGCCCTACAGGGGGTCGTAACAATGGGCAGTTCTTC. It encodes CASSPTGGRNNGQFF.

This clonotype was recorded at least ten times. V is TRBV29-1 and J is TRBJ2-1; possibly TRBD2 for D (6 bases). The V gene's germline CDR1 is SQVTM and CDR2 ANQGSEA. The V end lost 1 base, the J end lost 4 bases, and 17 bases lay between the germline ends. The CDR3 is 16 residues long. CDR3 nucleotides: TGCAGCGTTGAAGGGGGAGGAATAGTAAGGTACAATGAGCAGTTCTTC. Its translation: CSVEGGGIVRYNEQFF.

Many counts were recorded for this clonotype. The rearrangement joins TRBV12-3 or TRBV12-4 to TRBJ2-1; TRBD1 matches 10 bases. V gave up 6 bases and J gave up 4 bases; unmatched junction bases: 6. The CDR3 totals 15 residues. CDR3 DNA sequence: TGTGCCAGCAGGTCTGACAGGGGGCGGTACAATGAGCAGTTCTTC. Its protein is CASRSDRGRYNEQFF.